These 7 T cell receptor beta chains share one sample of origin, sequenced in a study of lymphopenia after photon versus proton radiotherapy (dated by TCRdb to 2018 to 2020). Receptor libraries were prepared by the immunoSEQ multiplex PCR assay. The table comes from immuneACCESS by way of TCRdb, which keeps in-frame sequences with V and J called. Part of the clones is missing from these tables; in studies checked, under half for an unresolved V gene and the rest for unknown reasons. For this sample there are roughly 36,000 clones; roughly 90% appear just once. Together, the top ten hold 6.8% of the sample. The material sequenced was peripheral blood, taken from a patient treated with photon-based radiotherapy. The receptors here all came from a woman aged 45-65 years with pancreatic cancer.

The rearrangement uses TRBV12-5 and TRBJ1-1; D is ambiguous. Trimming shortened V by 6 bases and J by 5 bases, and 16 bases separated the two germline ends. The germline gives CDR1 LGHNT, CDR2 FRNRAP. This CDR3 contains 14 residues. The CDR3 DNA follows: TGTGCTAGTGGGGATCCCGGGAGAGGGACTGAAGCTTTCTTT. Translated, it gives CASGDPGRGTEAFF. Using reference TRBV12-5 and TRBJ1-1 for the parts outside the CDR3, the full variable domain is DARVTQTPRHKVTEMGQEVTMRCQPILGHNTVFWYRQTMMQGLELLAYFRNRAPLDDSGMPKDRFSAEMPDATLATLKIQPSEPRDSAVYFCASGDPGRGTEAFFGQGTRLTVV.

This chain joins TRBV28 and TRBJ2-2; the D gene could be TRBD1 or TRBD2 (5 bases each). Germline V gene sequence: CDR1 MDHEN, CDR2 SYDVKM. Trimming stripped 6 bases from V and 4 bases from J, with 21 bases between. This CDR3 is built from 17 residues. The chain's CDR3 is CASRFASRGSGTGELFF. CDR3 bases: TGTGCCAGCAGGTTCGCTTCTCGGGGCTCGGGCACCGGGGAGCTGTTTTTT.

This clone showed up just a few times. The gene calls are TRBV19 and TRBJ2-1; 11 positions agree with TRBD2. This CDR3 has 18 amino acids. V shed 0 bases, J shed 8 bases, and the junction held 12 bases outside the gene matches. Germline V CDR1 and CDR2: LNHDA, SQIVND (reference sequence). The CDR3 loop is CASSIDRLAGGLGHEQFF. The CDR3 nucleotides read TGTGCCAGTAGTATAGATCGGCTAGCGGGAGGACTTGGCCATGAGCAGTTCTTC.

This rearrangement joins TRBV7-3 to TRBJ2-2; TRBD1 aligns across 8 bases. The germline CDR1 and CDR2 sequences are SGHTA and FQGTGA. J gave up 8 bases and V 8 bases, and 4 bases lay outside the gene matches. This CDR3 spans 12 amino acids. CDR3: CASGRGRGELFF. CDR3 in DNA: TGTGCCAGCGGCAGGGGGCGAGGGGAGCTGTTTTTT.

The CDR3, as DNA: TGTGCCAGCCGAACCAACGCGGCAGATACGCAGTATTTT. Encoded protein: CASRTNAADTQYF. The rearrangement uses TRBV14 and TRBJ2-3; D remains unclear. This CDR3 contains 13 residues. Germline CDR1 reads SGHDN; CDR2 reads FVKESK. V lost 8 bases and J 4 bases, leaving 13 bases between the germline ends.

This clone has only one observation. The CDR3 nucleotides are TGTGCCAGCAGCGTAGTCGGGAGGGCCGGTGAGCAGTTCTTC. This codes for CASSVVGRAGEQFF. The chain has TRBV9 and TRBJ2-1; 8 positions match TRBD2. Unmatched junction bases numbered 5, after V lost 0 bases and J lost 9 bases. Germline CDR1 and CDR2: SGDLS and YYNGEE. The CDR3 spans 14 residues.

The gene calls are TRBV4-1 and TRBJ2-7; D uncertain. The CDR3 consists of 13 residues. Trimming removed 4 bases from V and 6 bases from J, with 13 bases in between. Germline V gene data show CDR1 as MGHRA and CDR2 as YSYEKL. Written as DNA, the CDR3 is TGCGCCAGCAGCCTCGACCCCCTACGCGAGCAGTACTTC. This codes for CASSLDPLREQYF.